This T cell receptor beta chain comes out of a study of blood T cell repertoires in COVID-19. Profiled with immunoSEQ multiplex PCR; TCRdb holds only in-frame clones, not every one. The sample shows 350,000 to 500,000 clones, approximately 91% of them seen only once. This clone was picked up a small number of times. Trimming shortened V by 3 bases and J by 0 bases, and 11 bases separated the two germline ends. This CDR3 region has 16 residues. Germline V gene lookup returns CDR1 SNHLY and CDR2 FYNNEI. This TCR was sampled from a woman aged 18 to 35 who had been exposed to COVID-19. The source material was PBMCs or T cells enriched from blood (not recorded which). The chain has TRBV2 and TRBJ1-4, with D tentatively TRBD1 (6 bases). CDR3 coding DNA: TGTGCCAGCAGTGATCGACAGGCCGCAACTAATGAAAAACTGTTTTTT. This codes for CASSDRQAATNEKLFF.